This TCR beta chain was sequenced in a study of graft-versus-host responses after intestinal transplantation (dated by TCRdb to the early 2020s). A note on the overall study: Recipients received multivisceral, liver-intestinal, or isolated intestinal transplants. Every recipient was given anti-thymocyte globulin induction, then maintenance tacrolimus and steroids for 3 to 4 years. After intestinal transplantation, graft-versus-host and host-versus-graft alloreactive T cell clones in the graft, circulation and bone marrow were tracked using bulk TCR-beta CDR3 sequencing. To identify alloreactive clones, pre-transplant mixed lymphocyte reaction products were sequenced and then compared with unstimulated pre-transplant donor and recipient T cells. A cohort of about 26 intestinal transplant recipients, including one retransplant, was enrolled, and 3 patients lacking pretransplant specimens were excluded. Donor T cell macrochimerism was defined as a peak of at least 4% donor T cells among recipient peripheral blood mononuclear cells. Samples from a few later patients were sequenced in-house on an Illumina MiSeq with MiXCR processing rather than by the commercial service.

Taken with the paper, the label for time point translates to: cells obtained before transplantation from donor or recipient. CD3+CD4+ and CD3+CD8+ populations were FACS-sorted from unstimulated pre-transplant donor and recipient cells taken from spleen or lymph nodes. What the research found in general, with its limitations: Conclusions were limited by the relatively low number and heterogeneity of intestinal transplant patients. High GvH to HvG T cell clonal ratios were observed in the allografts of patients with donor T cell macrochimerism. GvH clones turned up in recipient bone marrow, with some appearing earlier in ileal mucosa or blood, a pattern consistent with an intestinal mucosal origin. Early after transplant, declines in HvG clones were associated with peak levels of circulating GvH clones.

The protocol used for the library was the immunoSEQ multiplex PCR assay. In most patients, genomic DNA was isolated using the Qiagen DNeasy Blood and Tissue Kit and sent frozen to Adaptive Biotechnologies for TCR sequencing. For most patients, genomic DNA was subjected to high-throughput TCR-beta CDR3 sequencing by Adaptive Biotechnologies. The original pipeline was this. Adaptive's ImmunoSEQ software was the source of the TCR sequencing data for 18 patients, while a few other patients were processed with MiXCR and VDJtools. To correct CD4 versus CD8 sorting errors, any sequence found in both subsets at a frequency ratio below 5:1 was removed. Because the origin of CDR3 nucleotide sequences shared between donor and recipient could not be assigned, those sequences were removed. At least 2-fold expansion over unstimulated cells and a minimum CFSE-low frequency of 0.002% (template counts) or 0.001% (read counts) were required for clones to be classified as alloreactive. A clone was considered mappable if detected in the sequenced pre-transplant spleen, lymph node, or MLR CFSE-low populations of the donor or recipient. The cumulative frequency of alloreactive clones was calculated as a percentage of all sequences, weighted by copy number. TCRdb limited this immuneACCESS table to in-frame rearrangements with V and J called. A share of clones is missing; checked studies link under half to unresolved V genes, and the rest is unexplained. That table is the source of V, J and clone size, and D and trimming were worked out from the DNA. The sample table records 65,000 to 85,000 clones; roughly 87% of these occur just once. More than 7% of the sample lies in the top ten.

At the junction V is shortened by 5 bases and J by 1 base; bases outside the gene matches: 11. The CDR3 runs 15 residues from the cysteine to the phenylalanine. The sequence is cut down to CDR3 DNA, 45 bases in frame from base 1. Per the germline V gene (reference sequence), GTSNPN is the CDR1 and SVGIG is the CDR2. As to this clone: What antigen it recognizes has not been identified. Base qualities were left out, and no much larger clone turns up one base away.

The sequence joins TRBV30 to TRBJ2-7; the central 7 bases match TRBD1. The sequences come from unstimulated CD8+ T cells sorted from spleen or lymph node cells, collected before transplant. The receptor was derived from a human donor who was the organ donor for an intestinal transplant. The CDR3 loop reads CAWGHTGAVSYEQYF. The bases are TGTGCCTGGGGACACACAGGGGCTGTATCCTACGAGCAGTACTTC.